This is a list of T cell receptor beta chains from one sample in a study of identical twins. TCRdb itself ran the 5' RACE reads through MiXCR, one entry per CDR3 protein. The data contain 300,000 to 400,000 distinct CDR3 sequences, 9% to 15% of them singletons. These data are also associated with another study on yellow fever vaccine responses in identical twins.

The sequenced sample was CD8+ T cells sorted from blood. Receptor source: a woman aged 18 to 35 in good health. The CDR3 runs from the conserved cysteine through the conserved F or W. Fields, in order: J gene, clone size, V gene, CDR3 length, D gene, CDR3 DNA, CDR3 protein. The D gene is left open where the match is weak. Some rows have no size entry. The others give once, few or many, or a class for an expanded clone.

j_call: TRBJ1-1
clone_size: few
v_call: TRBV2
cdr3_length: 16
d_call: NA
cdr3_nt: TGTGCCAGCAGTGAAAAAAACCTAGTGGCAGACACTGAAGCTTTCTTT
cdr3_aa: CASSEKNLVADTEAFF

j_call: TRBJ2-2
clone_size: few
v_call: TRBV5-1
cdr3_length: 12
d_call: NA
cdr3_nt: TGCGCCAGCAGCATCAGCAGCGGGGAGCTGTTTTTT
cdr3_aa: CASSISSGELFF

j_call: TRBJ1-2
clone_size: many
v_call: TRBV7-9
cdr3_length: 14
d_call: NA
cdr3_nt: TGTGCCAGCAGCCGGGAACAGGTTCACTATGGCTACACCTTC
cdr3_aa: CASSREQVHYGYTF

j_call: TRBJ2-3
clone_size: few
v_call: TRBV7-9
cdr3_length: 13
d_call: NA
cdr3_nt: TGTGCCAGCAGTGGGAAGGGCACAGATACGCAGTATTTT
cdr3_aa: CASSGKGTDTQYF

j_call: TRBJ1-2
clone_size: few
v_call: TRBV15
cdr3_length: 11
d_call: NA
cdr3_nt: TGTGCCACATCGTCCAGAGATGGCTACACCTTC
cdr3_aa: CATSSRDGYTF

j_call: TRBJ2-1
clone_size: NA
v_call: TRBV7-8
cdr3_length: 17
d_call: NA
cdr3_nt: TGTGCCAGCAGCTTACTCGGGTCCGGGGATAACTACAATGAGCAGTTCTTC
cdr3_aa: CASSLLGSGDNYNEQFF

j_call: TRBJ2-2
clone_size: NA
v_call: TRBV27
cdr3_length: 18
d_call: NA
cdr3_nt: TGTGCCAGCAGTTTAAAAGGGGGTCCCTTTGCGAACACCGGGGAGCTGTTTTTT
cdr3_aa: CASSLKGGPFANTGELFF

j_call: TRBJ2-3
clone_size: few
v_call: TRBV7-9
cdr3_length: 15
d_call: NA
cdr3_nt: TGTGCCAGCAGCTCACATAGCGGAGCCACAGATACGCAGTATTTT
cdr3_aa: CASSSHSGATDTQYF

j_call: TRBJ2-1
clone_size: many
v_call: TRBV12-3/TRBV12-4
cdr3_length: 16
d_call: NA
cdr3_nt: TGTGCCAGCAGTTCTACGGACCCAGCCTACTACAATGAGCAGTTCTTC
cdr3_aa: CASSSTDPAYYNEQFF

j_call: TRBJ2-4
clone_size: few
v_call: TRBV12-3/TRBV12-4
cdr3_length: 15
d_call: TRBD1
cdr3_nt: TGTGCCAGCAGACAGGGGGCCGGGGCCAAAAACATTCAGTACTTC
cdr3_aa: CASRQGAGAKNIQYF

j_call: TRBJ2-3
clone_size: few
v_call: TRBV6-1
cdr3_length: 16
d_call: NA
cdr3_nt: TGTGCCAGCAGTGATGAAGGGTTCGCTAGCACAGATACGCAGTATTTT
cdr3_aa: CASSDEGFASTDTQYF

j_call: TRBJ2-3
clone_size: NA
v_call: TRBV6-5
cdr3_length: 14
d_call: NA
cdr3_nt: TGTGCCAGCAGTTACGTGGAGGTCACAGATACGCAGTATTTT
cdr3_aa: CASSYVEVTDTQYF

j_call: TRBJ2-1
clone_size: NA
v_call: TRBV12-3/TRBV12-4
cdr3_length: 16
d_call: TRBD1
cdr3_nt: TGTGCCAGCAGTCCAGACAGGGGGCGAACCTACAATGAGCAGTTCTTC
cdr3_aa: CASSPDRGRTYNEQFF

j_call: TRBJ2-1
clone_size: few
v_call: TRBV13
cdr3_length: 17
d_call: TRBD2
cdr3_nt: TGTGCCACACGGGAAGTAGCGGGGCAGGGGTCCTACAATGAGCAGTTCTTC
cdr3_aa: CATREVAGQGSYNEQFF

j_call: TRBJ2-6
clone_size: many
v_call: TRBV29-1
cdr3_length: 18
d_call: TRBD1
cdr3_nt: TGCAGCGTTGAAGCACGGGACAGGGCAAGCTCTGGGGCCAACGTCCTGACTTTC
cdr3_aa: CSVEARDRASSGANVLTF

j_call: TRBJ2-1
clone_size: once
v_call: TRBV11-2
cdr3_length: 13
d_call: NA
cdr3_nt: TGTGCCAGCAGCTTAGGGGGGGTTAGGGAGCAGTTCTTC
cdr3_aa: CASSLGGVREQFF

j_call: TRBJ2-5
clone_size: many
v_call: TRBV12-3/TRBV12-4
cdr3_length: 9
d_call: NA
cdr3_nt: TGTGCCAGTGGACCGCCACTGTACTTC
cdr3_aa: CASGPPLYF

j_call: TRBJ1-5
clone_size: NA
v_call: TRBV28
cdr3_length: 14
d_call: TRBD1
cdr3_nt: TGTGCCAGCAGTTCAACAGGGGCAATCAAGCCCCAGCATTTT
cdr3_aa: CASSSTGAIKPQHF

j_call: TRBJ2-2
clone_size: few
v_call: TRBV7-3
cdr3_length: 16
d_call: NA
cdr3_nt: TGTGCCAGCAGCTTATACCCGGACAGTATTGCCGGGGAGCTGTTTTTT
cdr3_aa: CASSLYPDSIAGELFF

j_call: TRBJ2-3
clone_size: many
v_call: TRBV28
cdr3_length: 12
d_call: NA
cdr3_nt: TGTGCCATCCTCGGCACCCAGGGTACGCAGTATTTT
cdr3_aa: CAILGTQGTQYF

j_call: TRBJ2-1
clone_size: many
v_call: TRBV10-3
cdr3_length: 16
d_call: NA
cdr3_nt: TGTGCCATCAGTGAGTCCCCCTTGGACTACTACAATGAGCAGTTCTTC
cdr3_aa: CAISESPLDYYNEQFF

j_call: TRBJ2-1
clone_size: NA
v_call: TRBV7-9
cdr3_length: 14
d_call: NA
cdr3_nt: TGTGCCAGCAGCCCAGGGTGGACCTATAATGAGCAGTTCTTC
cdr3_aa: CASSPGWTYNEQFF

j_call: TRBJ2-2
clone_size: NA
v_call: TRBV9
cdr3_length: 17
d_call: NA
cdr3_nt: TGTGCCAGCAGCGTCCGCAGGGGGGCGGAGGACACCGGGGAGCTGTTTTTT
cdr3_aa: CASSVRRGAEDTGELFF

j_call: TRBJ1-5
clone_size: NA
v_call: TRBV7-8
cdr3_length: 14
d_call: NA
cdr3_nt: TGTGCCAGCAGCGTACCAGGGGAAAATCAGCCCCAGCATTTT
cdr3_aa: CASSVPGENQPQHF

j_call: TRBJ2-5
clone_size: many
v_call: TRBV7-3
cdr3_length: 16
d_call: TRBD2
cdr3_nt: TGTGCCAGCAGCTTAACGTGGACTAGCGGGTCAGAGACCCAGTACTTC
cdr3_aa: CASSLTWTSGSETQYF

j_call: TRBJ2-1
clone_size: NA
v_call: TRBV15
cdr3_length: 16
d_call: TRBD2
cdr3_nt: TGTGCCACCAGCAGAGATAGCGGGAGTTTCTACAATGAGCAGTTCTTC
cdr3_aa: CATSRDSGSFYNEQFF

j_call: TRBJ2-3
clone_size: few
v_call: TRBV27
cdr3_length: 15
d_call: NA
cdr3_nt: NA
cdr3_aa: CASSFLAGRTDTQYF

j_call: TRBJ2-1
clone_size: many
v_call: TRBV5-5
cdr3_length: 13
d_call: NA
cdr3_nt: TGTGCCAGCAGCTTGGTAGATTACAATGAGCAGTTCTTC
cdr3_aa: CASSLVDYNEQFF

j_call: TRBJ1-3
clone_size: NA
v_call: TRBV14
cdr3_length: 12
d_call: NA
cdr3_nt: TGTGCCAGCAGCCAATTGGGAAACACCATATATTTT
cdr3_aa: CASSQLGNTIYF

j_call: TRBJ1-1
clone_size: NA
v_call: TRBV2
cdr3_length: 14
d_call: NA
cdr3_nt: TGTGCCAGCAGTGAAGTGAGGGGAGACACTGAAGCTTTCTTT
cdr3_aa: CASSEVRGDTEAFF

j_call: TRBJ1-2
clone_size: NA
v_call: TRBV7-9
cdr3_length: 15
d_call: NA
cdr3_nt: TGTGCCAGCAGCTTAGAATATTTGAGCTCCGGCGGCTACACCTTC
cdr3_aa: CASSLEYLSSGGYTF

j_call: TRBJ2-2
clone_size: few
v_call: TRBV5-6
cdr3_length: 17
d_call: TRBD1
cdr3_nt: TGTGCCAGCAGCTTGGCCGGGGCAGGGGGCGCCCCCGGGGAGCTGTTTTTT
cdr3_aa: CASSLAGAGGAPGELFF

j_call: TRBJ2-5
clone_size: many
v_call: TRBV12-3/TRBV12-4
cdr3_length: 13
d_call: TRBD2
cdr3_nt: TGTGCCAGCAGTTGGGAGGGTTTCGAGACCCAGTACTTC
cdr3_aa: CASSWEGFETQYF

j_call: TRBJ2-7
clone_size: NA
v_call: TRBV9
cdr3_length: 14
d_call: TRBD1
cdr3_nt: TGTGCCAGCAGCCCCCGGGACAGGCTCGGCGAGCAGTACTTC
cdr3_aa: CASSPRDRLGEQYF

j_call: TRBJ2-1
clone_size: NA
v_call: TRBV27
cdr3_length: 13
d_call: NA
cdr3_nt: TGTGCCAGCAGTTTATCGACCCGATCTGAGCAGTTCTTC
cdr3_aa: CASSLSTRSEQFF

j_call: TRBJ2-2
clone_size: few
v_call: TRBV10-2
cdr3_length: 14
d_call: NA
cdr3_nt: TGCGCCAGCAGTGATTTAGCGAACACCGGGGAGCTGTTTTTT
cdr3_aa: CASSDLANTGELFF

j_call: TRBJ2-5
clone_size: NA
v_call: TRBV3-1
cdr3_length: 19
d_call: TRBD2
cdr3_nt: TGTGCCAGCAGCCAAGAGTGGCCGAAGAGTGCTAGCGGGACGGAGACCCAGTACTTC
cdr3_aa: CASSQEWPKSASGTETQYF

j_call: TRBJ2-1
clone_size: NA
v_call: TRBV13
cdr3_length: 14
d_call: NA
cdr3_nt: TGTGCCAGCAGCGAGGGGTTTCCCTACAATGAGCAGTTCTTC
cdr3_aa: CASSEGFPYNEQFF

j_call: TRBJ2-1
clone_size: NA
v_call: TRBV2
cdr3_length: 12
d_call: NA
cdr3_nt: TGTGCCAGCAGTGAATACCACAATGAGCAGTTCTTC
cdr3_aa: CASSEYHNEQFF

j_call: TRBJ2-3
clone_size: NA
v_call: TRBV20-1
cdr3_length: 13
d_call: NA
cdr3_nt: TGCAGTGCTAGACCCATCGGGGACACGACGCAGTATTTT
cdr3_aa: CSARPIGDTTQYF

j_call: TRBJ1-1
clone_size: NA
v_call: TRBV12-3/TRBV12-4
cdr3_length: 14
d_call: NA
cdr3_nt: TGTGCCAGCAGTTTTGCAGGGATGAACACTGAAGCTTTCTTT
cdr3_aa: CASSFAGMNTEAFF

j_call: TRBJ1-1
clone_size: many
v_call: TRBV5-1
cdr3_length: 16
d_call: NA
cdr3_nt: TGCGCCAGCAGCTACACCTGGGGGCACATGAACACTGAAGCTTTCTTT
cdr3_aa: CASSYTWGHMNTEAFF

j_call: TRBJ2-3
clone_size: few
v_call: TRBV12-5
cdr3_length: 17
d_call: NA
cdr3_nt: TGTGCTAGTGCCTTGTGGGGCCCGGAAAACCCCACAGATACGCAGTATTTT
cdr3_aa: CASALWGPENPTDTQYF

j_call: TRBJ2-7
clone_size: NA
v_call: TRBV18
cdr3_length: 13
d_call: TRBD1
cdr3_nt: TGTGCCAGCTCACTCAAGGGGGCAGGCGAGCAGTACTTC
cdr3_aa: CASSLKGAGEQYF

j_call: TRBJ2-2
clone_size: NA
v_call: TRBV20-1
cdr3_length: 16
d_call: TRBD2
cdr3_nt: TGCAGTGCTAGTTACGTTAGCGGGGAGAACACCGGGGAGCTGTTTTTT
cdr3_aa: CSASYVSGENTGELFF

j_call: TRBJ2-5
clone_size: few
v_call: TRBV7-9
cdr3_length: 14
d_call: NA
cdr3_nt: TGTGCCAGCAGCGGGACCCCGGCCAAAGAGACCCAGTACTTC
cdr3_aa: CASSGTPAKETQYF